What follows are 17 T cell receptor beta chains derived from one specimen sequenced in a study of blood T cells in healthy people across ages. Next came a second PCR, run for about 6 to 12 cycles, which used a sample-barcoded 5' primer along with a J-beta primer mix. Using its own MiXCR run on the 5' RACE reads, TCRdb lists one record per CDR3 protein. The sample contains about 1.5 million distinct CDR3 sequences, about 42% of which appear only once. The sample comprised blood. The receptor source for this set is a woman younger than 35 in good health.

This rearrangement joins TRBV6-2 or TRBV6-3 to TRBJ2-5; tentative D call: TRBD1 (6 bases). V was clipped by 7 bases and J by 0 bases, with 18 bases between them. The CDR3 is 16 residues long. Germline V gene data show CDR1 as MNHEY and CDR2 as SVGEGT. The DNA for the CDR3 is TGTGCCAGCACCCCCGTTAGGGGGAGTTACCAAGAGACCCAGTACTTC. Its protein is CASTPVRGSYQETQYF.

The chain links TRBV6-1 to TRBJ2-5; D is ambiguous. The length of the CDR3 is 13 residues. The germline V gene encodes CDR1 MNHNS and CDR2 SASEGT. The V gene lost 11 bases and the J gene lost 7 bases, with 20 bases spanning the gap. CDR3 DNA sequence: TGTGCCGGGCCTGCCCAGGAAGTTGGGACCCAGTACTTC. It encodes CAGPAQEVGTQYF.

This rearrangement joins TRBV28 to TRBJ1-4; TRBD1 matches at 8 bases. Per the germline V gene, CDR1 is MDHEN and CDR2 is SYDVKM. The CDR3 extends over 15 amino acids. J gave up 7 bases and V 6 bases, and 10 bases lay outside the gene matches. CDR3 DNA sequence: TGTGCCAGCAGCTCCAGGGGGCGGCTGATTGAAAAACTGTTTTTT. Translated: CASSSRGRLIEKLFF.

CDR3 DNA sequence: TGCAGTGCTCGGACTAGCGGGAGCCTGGAGACCCAGTACTTC. Translation gives CSARTSGSLETQYF. The V gene is TRBV20-1, the J gene TRBJ2-5, with 13 bases fitting TRBD2. Trimming took 5 bases from V and 5 from J; bases not matched to a gene: 5. The CDR3 has 14 residues. The germline V gene encodes CDR1 DFQATT and CDR2 SNEGSKA (reference sequence).

The CDR3: CASSPSWSTDTQYF. In DNA, the CDR3 is TGTGCCAGCTCACCGAGTTGGAGCACAGATACGCAGTATTTT. The chain employs TRBV18 and TRBJ2-3; D is uncertain. V gave up 3 bases and J gave up 0 bases, with 7 bases separating them. Germline V gene data show CDR1 as KGHSH and CDR2 as LQKENI. This CDR3 has 14 residues.

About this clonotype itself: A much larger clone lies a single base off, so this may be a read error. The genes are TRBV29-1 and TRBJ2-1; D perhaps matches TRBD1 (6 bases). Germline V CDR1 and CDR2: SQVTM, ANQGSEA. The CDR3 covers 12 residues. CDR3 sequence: CSVGQFYNEQVF. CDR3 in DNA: TGCAGCGTCGGACAGTTCTACAATGAGCAGGTCTTC.

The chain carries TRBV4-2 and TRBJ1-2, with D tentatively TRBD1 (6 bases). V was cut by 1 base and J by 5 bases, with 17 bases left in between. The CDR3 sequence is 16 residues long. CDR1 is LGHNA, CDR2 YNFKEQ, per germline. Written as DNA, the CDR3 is TGTGCCAGCAGCCAAGTTGAGGGGGGAGGCTGGTATGGCTACACCTTC. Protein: CASSQVEGGGWYGYTF.

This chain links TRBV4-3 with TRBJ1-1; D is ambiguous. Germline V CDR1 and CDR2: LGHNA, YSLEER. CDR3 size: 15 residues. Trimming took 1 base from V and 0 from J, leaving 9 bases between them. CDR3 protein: CASSQGRRMNTEAFF. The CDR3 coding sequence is TGCGCCAGCAGCCAAGGGAGACGAATGAACACTGAAGCTTTCTTT.

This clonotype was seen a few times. The CDR3, as DNA: TGCGCCAGCAGCTCTGACGGGACAGGGTCTCGGGAGACCCAGTACTTC. Its translation: CASSSDGTGSRETQYF. The chain is built from TRBV5-1 and TRBJ2-7; TRBD1 aligns across 9 bases. The J call may be faulty, since TRBJ2-5 better matches the DNA end. The CDR3 runs 16 residues. Per the germline V gene, CDR1 is SGHRS and CDR2 is YFSETQ.

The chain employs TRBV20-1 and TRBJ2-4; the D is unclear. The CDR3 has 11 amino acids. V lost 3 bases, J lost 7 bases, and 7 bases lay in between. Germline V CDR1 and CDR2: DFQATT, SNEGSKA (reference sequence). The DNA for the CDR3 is TGCAGTGCTAGCCCGGGTAACATTCAGTACTTC. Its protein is CSASPGNIQYF.

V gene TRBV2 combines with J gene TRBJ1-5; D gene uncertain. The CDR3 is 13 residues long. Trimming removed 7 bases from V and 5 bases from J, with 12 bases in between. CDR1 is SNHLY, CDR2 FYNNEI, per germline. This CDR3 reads CASMSTLDQPQHF. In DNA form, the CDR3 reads TGTGCCAGCATGAGCACTCTCGATCAGCCCCAGCATTTT.

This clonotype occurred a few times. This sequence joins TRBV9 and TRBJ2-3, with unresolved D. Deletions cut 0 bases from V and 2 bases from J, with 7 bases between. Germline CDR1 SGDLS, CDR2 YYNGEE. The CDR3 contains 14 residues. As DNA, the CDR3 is TGTGCCAGCAGCGTAGATCTCAACACAGATACGCAGTATTTT. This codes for CASSVDLNTDTQYF.

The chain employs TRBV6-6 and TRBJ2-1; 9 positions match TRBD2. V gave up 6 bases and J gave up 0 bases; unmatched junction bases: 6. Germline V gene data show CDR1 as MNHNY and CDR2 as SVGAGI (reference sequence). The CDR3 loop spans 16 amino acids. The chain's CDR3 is CASRSSGDSSYNEQFF. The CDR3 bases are TGTGCCAGCAGATCTAGCGGGGATAGCTCCTACAATGAGCAGTTCTTC.

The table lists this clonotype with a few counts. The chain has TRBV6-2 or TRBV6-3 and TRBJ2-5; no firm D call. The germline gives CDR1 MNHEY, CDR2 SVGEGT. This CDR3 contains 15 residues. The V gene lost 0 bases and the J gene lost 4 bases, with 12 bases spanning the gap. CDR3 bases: TGTGCCAGCAGTTACTCGGTCGGGTTTCGAGAGACCCAGTACTTC. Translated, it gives CASSYSVGFRETQYF.

CDR3 loop: CSAVTSGTHEQFF. CDR3 coding DNA: TGCAGTGCGGTGACTAGCGGGACCCATGAGCAGTTCTTC. The V call is TRBV20-1, the J call TRBJ2-1; 11 bases line up with TRBD2. Germline CDR1 reads DFQATT; CDR2 reads SNEGSKA (reference sequence). The junction had 6 bases not matched to a gene; V was cut back by 6 bases and J by 8 bases. The CDR3 is 13 residues long.

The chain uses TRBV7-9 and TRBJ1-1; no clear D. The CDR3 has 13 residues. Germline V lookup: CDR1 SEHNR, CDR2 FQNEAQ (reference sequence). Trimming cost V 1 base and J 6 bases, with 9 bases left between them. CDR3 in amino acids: CASSLVWVPEAFF. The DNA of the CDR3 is TGTGCCAGCAGCTTAGTTTGGGTCCCTGAAGCTTTCTTT.

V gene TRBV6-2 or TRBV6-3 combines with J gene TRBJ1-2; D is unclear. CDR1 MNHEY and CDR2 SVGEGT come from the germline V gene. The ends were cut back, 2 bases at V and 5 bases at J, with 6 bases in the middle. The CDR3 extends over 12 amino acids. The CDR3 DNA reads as TGTGCCAGCAGTTACCGAAGTTATGGCTACACCTTC. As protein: CASSYRSYGYTF.